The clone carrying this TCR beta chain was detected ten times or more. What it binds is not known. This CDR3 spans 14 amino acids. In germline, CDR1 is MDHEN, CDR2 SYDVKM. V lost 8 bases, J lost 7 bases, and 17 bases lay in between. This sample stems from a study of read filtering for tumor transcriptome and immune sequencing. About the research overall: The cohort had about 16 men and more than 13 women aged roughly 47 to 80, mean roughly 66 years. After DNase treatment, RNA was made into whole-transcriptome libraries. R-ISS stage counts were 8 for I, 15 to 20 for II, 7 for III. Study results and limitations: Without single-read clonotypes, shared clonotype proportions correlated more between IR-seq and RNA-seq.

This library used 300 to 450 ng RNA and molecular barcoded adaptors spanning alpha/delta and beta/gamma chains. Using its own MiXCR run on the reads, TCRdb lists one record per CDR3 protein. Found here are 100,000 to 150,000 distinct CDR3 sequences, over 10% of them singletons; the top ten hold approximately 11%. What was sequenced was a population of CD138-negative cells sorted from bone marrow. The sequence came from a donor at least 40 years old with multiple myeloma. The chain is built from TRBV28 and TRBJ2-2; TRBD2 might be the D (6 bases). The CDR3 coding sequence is TGTGCCAGCCAGGCATCGGGAGAAGGCGGGGAGCTGTTTTTT. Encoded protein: CASQASGEGGELFF.